This entry concerns a single T cell receptor (beta chain). The sample belongs to a study of CD8 T cells in Susac syndrome. A quantity of about 0.5 to 1 ug RNA underwent reverse transcription using random hexamers. Amplification of TCR beta CDR3 spanned 54 Vbeta and 13 Jbeta via immunoSEQ multiplex PCR. TCRdb re-called the immunoSEQ multiplex PCR reads with MiXCR, one entry per CDR3 protein. The table shows 100,000 to 150,000 distinct CDR3 sequences, with over 90% occurring only once. The germline V gene encodes CDR1 LNHDA and CDR2 SQIVND (reference sequence). The germline V and J ends were trimmed by 7 bases and 4 bases, with 13 bases remaining between them. The CDR3 runs 13 residues.

The specimen sequenced was CD8+ T cells from PBMCs. The receptor was derived from a human donor with Susac syndrome. The V and J genes are TRBV19 and TRBJ1-2; no definite D call. The CDR3 loop reads CASTYTGGYGYTF. CDR3 coding DNA: TGTGCCAGTACTTACACGGGCGGCTATGGCTACACCTTC.